These T cell receptor beta chains were read from a single sample in a study of cytomegalovirus exposure and HLA in healthy donors. Clones were read by immunoSEQ multiplex PCR, and TCRdb kept only the in-frame ones, dropping some. Of roughly 300,000 clones in the sample, 80% to 90% were seen once. Sequencing was performed on PBMCs. These receptors all stem from a man aged 40-49 years in good health and CMV-seropositive. Each CDR3 is given with its conserved first and last residue. The order of the fields is D gene, clone size, V gene, J gene, CDR3 protein, CDR3 DNA. A D gene is named only where the DNA matches it firmly. Part of the rows lack a size; the others show once, few, many or a class for expanded clones.

TRBD1	NA	TRBV27	TRBJ2-7	CASSFRDRAYEQYF	TGTGCCAGCAGTTTCCGGGACAGGGCCTACGAGCAGTACTTC
TRBD1	NA	TRBV28	TRBJ1-2	CASSWGGTGGPYTF	TGTGCCAGCAGCTGGGGCGGGACAGGCGGGCCTTACACCTTC
TRBD1	NA	TRBV7-9	TRBJ2-7	CASSLPGTGSYEQYF	TGTGCCAGCAGCTTACCCGGGACAGGGAGTTACGAGCAGTACTTC
TRBD1	NA	TRBV19	TRBJ2-1	CASRTTGTGGREQFF	TGTGCCAGTAGGACTACCGGGACAGGGGGCCGCGAGCAGTTCTTC
TRBD2	NA	TRBV7-9	TRBJ2-1	CASSIGLAGAYNEQFF	TGTGCCAGCAGCATCGGACTAGCGGGTGCCTACAATGAGCAGTTCTTC
TRBD1	NA	TRBV7-3	TRBJ2-1	CASSFSTGSSYNEQFF	TGTGCCAGCAGCTTTTCGACAGGGAGCTCCTACAATGAGCAGTTCTTC
NA	once	TRBV7-9	TRBJ2-7	CSSSSLTYEQYF	TGTTCCAGCAGCTCCCTTACCTACGAGCAGTACTTC
TRBD2	NA	TRBV9	TRBJ2-3	CASSVGLAGGTDTQYF	TGTGCCAGCAGCGTAGGACTAGCGGGAGGCACAGATACGCAGTATTTT
TRBD2	NA	TRBV2	TRBJ2-7	CASSETLAGTYEQYF	TGTGCCAGCAGTGAAACATTAGCGGGGACCTACGAGCAGTACTTC
TRBD1	NA	TRBV5-1	TRBJ2-1	CASSRDSLPYNEQFF	TGCGCCAGCAGCCGGGACAGTCTACCCTACAATGAGCAGTTCTTC
NA	NA	TRBV15	TRBJ2-3	CATTQGIGPDTQYF	TGTGCCACCACTCAGGGTATTGGTCCAGATACGCAGTATTTT
NA	NA	TRBV21-1	TRBJ2-1	CASSHLAGDHEQFF	TGTGCCAGCAGCCACCTTGCAGGGGACCATGAGCAGTTCTTC
NA	NA	TRBV5-6	TRBJ2-7	CASSFLALPYEQYF	TGTGCCAGCAGCTTCCTAGCGCTACCCTACGAGCAGTACTTC
NA	NA	TRBV2	TRBJ1-2	CASRRGGRPYGYTF	TGTGCCAGCAGACGGGGGGGTCGTCCCTATGGCTACACCTTC
TRBD2	NA	TRBV2	TRBJ2-2	CASSAGLADSNTGELFF	TGTGCCAGCAGTGCGGGACTAGCGGACTCGAACACCGGGGAGCTGTTTTTT
TRBD2	NA	TRBV5-1	TRBJ2-1	CASSPLQAGGGEQFF	TGCGCCAGCAGCCCTCTGCAAGCGGGAGGAGGTGAGCAGTTCTTC
TRBD2	NA	TRBV30	TRBJ2-7	CAWSRTSGAAYEQYF	TGTGCCTGGAGCAGGACTAGCGGGGCGGCCTACGAGCAGTACTTC
TRBD2	NA	TRBV2	TRBJ2-1	CASSENLAGGEEQFF	TGTGCCAGCAGTGAGAACCTAGCGGGGGGGGAAGAGCAGTTCTTC
NA	NA	TRBV7-2	TRBJ1-2	CASSLGGRGEVHYGYTF	TGTGCCAGCAGCTTGGGGGGACGGGGAGAAGTCCACTATGGCTACACCTTC
TRBD1	NA	TRBV27	TRBJ2-1	CASKDRASRSREFF	TGTGCCAGCAAGGACAGGGCTAGCCGGTCCAGAGAGTTCTTC
TRBD1	NA	TRBV19	TRBJ1-5	CASSMGQANQPQHF	TGTGCCAGTAGTATGGGACAGGCCAATCAGCCCCAGCATTTT
TRBD2	NA	TRBV2	TRBJ2-1	CASSKLAGGGNEQFF	TGTGCCAGCAGTAAACTAGCGGGAGGGGGTAATGAGCAGTTCTTC
NA	NA	TRBV27	TRBJ1-4	CASRPGNEKLFF	TGTGCCAGCCGTCCCGGGAATGAAAAACTGTTTTTT
TRBD1	NA	TRBV5-4	TRBJ1-1	CASSTRTGGRTEAFF	TGTGCCAGCAGCACTCGGACAGGGGGAAGGACTGAAGCTTTCTTT
NA	NA	TRBV20-1	TRBJ2-1	CSARSHNEQFF	TGCAGTGCTAGATCTCACAATGAGCAGTTCTTC
NA	NA	TRBV7-9	TRBJ2-3	CASSRSRTTDTQYF	TGTGCCAGCAGCCGGAGCCGCACTACAGATACGCAGTATTTT
NA	NA	TRBV12-2	TRBJ1-1	CASRLADRDGAFF	TGTGCAAGTCGCTTAGCTGACAGGGATGGAGCTTTCTTT
NA	NA	TRBV4-2	TRBJ2-3	CASSVTGSQSTDTQYF	TGTGCCAGCAGCGTAACGGGAAGTCAGAGCACAGATACGCAGTATTTT
NA	NA	TRBV19	TRBJ2-2	CASSLAAGELFF	TGTGCCAGTAGTTTAGCGGCCGGGGAGCTGTTTTTT
NA	NA	TRBV28	TRBJ2-1	CASRTSLKREQFF	TGTGCCAGCAGAACCTCGTTGAAGCGGGAGCAGTTCTTC
TRBD1	NA	TRBV7-2	TRBJ2-2	CASSKVPGGNTGELFF	TGTGCCAGCAGCAAGGTACCAGGGGGCAACACCGGGGAGCTGTTTTTT
NA	few	TRBV5-8	TRBJ1-5	CASRTNRWGQPQHF	TGTGCCAGCAGGACCAACAGGTGGGGCCAGCCCCAGCATTTT
TRBD2	NA	TRBV28	TRBJ2-1	CASSLIAGADEQFF	TGTGCCAGCAGTTTAATTGCGGGAGCAGATGAGCAGTTCTTC
NA	NA	TRBV7-9	TRBJ2-5	CASSPEHGQGRAETQYF	TGTGCCAGCAGTCCCGAGCATGGGCAGGGGAGAGCAGAGACCCAGTACTTC
NA	NA	TRBV30	TRBJ1-1	CAWSAVDYMNTEAFF	TGTGCCTGGAGTGCCGTGGACTACATGAACACTGAAGCTTTCTTT
NA	NA	TRBV6-6	TRBJ1-1	CASSYWATTEAFF	TGTGCCAGCAGTTACTGGGCAACGACTGAAGCTTTCTTT
TRBD1	NA	TRBV4-3	TRBJ1-4	CANSQGTGGNEKLFF	TGCGCCAACAGCCAGGGGACAGGGGGCAACGAAAAACTGTTTTTT